This TCR beta chain came from a study of beta chain features in type 1 diabetes. Notes on the study in general: In comparison with healthy donors, patients had naive, central memory and Treg TCRB repertoires that appeared more similar.

Reverse transcription of all isolated RNA meant that expressed TCRB transcripts were sequenced. About 3.5 million reads per sample on average were obtained from naive, central memory and regulatory T cell samples. Repertoires were generated with immunoSEQ multiplex PCR, while TCRdb's copy carries only in-frame clones and drops some. The sample shows about 350,000 clones, roughly a fifth of them seen only once. Trimming cost V 3 bases and J 3 bases, with 9 bases left between them. Germline V gives CDR1 GTSNPN, CDR2 SVGIG (reference sequence). The CDR3 is 13 amino acids. Markers CD45RO/CCR7/CD25/CD127/CD95/CD27 served to sort CD4+ naive, central memory, regulatory and stem cell-like memory cells. Purities in excess of 95% were seen in all sorted populations. Turning to this clone: Its antigen is not identified.

The sequenced sample consisted of naive CD4+ T cells from blood. The chain links TRBV30 to TRBJ2-1; D is possibly TRBD2 (6 bases). The source is a woman under 30 in good health. The CDR3 reads CAWSGGVYNEQFF. CDR3 in DNA: TGTGCCTGGAGCGGCGGGGTCTACAATGAGCAGTTCTTC. The variable domain in full, with the rest retrieved from reference TRBV30 and TRBJ2-1, is SQTIHQWPATLVQPVGSPLSLECTVEGTSNPNLYWYRQAAGRGLQLLFYSVGIGQISSEVPQNLSASRPQDRQFILSSKKLLLSDSGFYLCAWSGGVYNEQFFGPGTRLTVL.